This TCR beta chain was captured in a study of glioma-infiltrating T cells. Deletions cut 2 bases from V and 3 bases from J, with 16 bases between. The CDR3 totals 17 residues. CDR1 and CDR2 (germline): MNHNS, SASEGT. Amplification of TCR alpha and beta CDR3 regions from RNA used iRepertoire nested multiplex PCR. MiXCR, applied by TCRdb to the multiplex PCR reads, yields one record per CDR3 protein. The data hold approximately 130,000 distinct CDR3 sequences, with 24% observed a single time. The clonotype comes from a human donor with low-grade glioma or glioblastoma, undergoing nonglioma brain surgery, or in good health (not recorded which). Sequences were obtained from glioma tissue, nonneoplastic brain tissue, or PBMCs (not recorded which). The V gene is TRBV6-1, the J gene TRBJ2-2, with a tentative D call TRBD1 (6 bases). CDR3 DNA sequence: TGTGCCAGCAGTGAAAGGGTTTGGGCAGGGGACACCGGGGAGCTGTTTTTT. It is translated as CASSERVWAGDTGELFF.